These 17 T cell receptor beta chains came from one sample sequenced in a study of blood T cell repertoires in COVID-19. Data came from immunoSEQ multiplex PCR; TCRdb stores just in-frame clones and leaves some out. Here the sample spans around 170,000 clones, approximately 88% being singletons. The material sequenced was peripheral blood. These receptors all stem from a woman aged 55-70 years with acute or convalescent COVID-19.

This clone was found a few times. The chain has TRBV5-1 and TRBJ2-3; TRBD1 might be the D (6 bases). The CDR3 extends over 17 amino acids. Germline-derived CDR1 and CDR2 are SGHRS and YFSETQ. V was cut by 0 bases and J by 0 bases, with 14 bases left in between. The CDR3 nucleotides are TGCGCCAGCAGCTTGGGGCACAGGGATCTAAGCACAGATACGCAGTATTTT. It is translated as CASSLGHRDLSTDTQYF.

The genes are TRBV6-1 and TRBJ2-7, with a tentative D call TRBD1 (5 bases). The CDR3 is made up of 13 amino acids. With 0 bases removed from V and 5 bases from J, the gap between germline ends came to 8 bases. Germline CDR1 reads MNHNS; CDR2 reads SASEGT. The CDR3 spells CASSEAQGHEQYF. The DNA of the CDR3 is TGTGCCAGCAGTGAAGCGCAGGGCCACGAGCAGTACTTC.

This clone was seen just once. The chain recombines TRBV7-9 with TRBJ1-3; possibly TRBD1 for D (6 bases). V lost 4 bases, J lost 3 bases, and 16 bases lay in between. The germline CDR1 and CDR2 sequences are SEHNR and FQNEAQ (reference sequence). The CDR3 totals 16 residues. The CDR3 nucleotides read TGTGCCAGCAGCTCCTTAGCCAGGGGAAGTGGAAACACCATATATTTT. This encodes CASSSLARGSGNTIYF. The full variable domain, its missing parts supplied by reference TRBV7-9 and TRBJ1-3, is DTGVSQNPRHKITKRGQNVTFRCDPISEHNRLYWYRQTLGQGPEFLTYFQNEAQLEKSRLLSDRFSAERPKGSFSTLEIQRTEQGDSAMYLCASSSLARGSGNTIYFGEGSWLTVV.

V usage is TRBV30 and J usage is TRBJ1-6; a weak D match, TRBD1 (5 bases). V dropped 4 bases and J dropped 7 bases, with 17 bases sitting between them. The CDR3 is 15 amino acids. CDR1 is GTSNPN, CDR2 SVGIG, per germline (reference sequence). CDR3 loop: CAWNRLGAGNSPLHF. The CDR3, as DNA: TGTGCCTGGAACAGACTAGGGGCAGGGAATTCACCCCTCCACTTT.

The chain combines TRBV19 with TRBJ1-2, with 8 nucleotides matching TRBD1. Germline V gene lookup returns CDR1 LNHDA and CDR2 SQIVND (reference sequence). This CDR3 comprises 15 residues. Losses at the gene ends were 4 bases for V and 3 bases for J; bases not matched to a gene: 7. The CDR3 DNA reads TGTGCCAGTAGTAGGGGGGGACAGGCTTACTATGGCTACACCTTC. It yields the protein CASSRGGQAYYGYTF.

The V and J genes are TRBV6-5 and TRBJ1-1; 10 bases map to TRBD1. Looked up from germline, CDR1 is MNHEY and CDR2 is SVGAGI. CDR3 length equals 14 residues. The ends lost 6 bases at V and 5 bases at J; junction bases unmatched: 6. The CDR3 loop reads CASRATGGKTEAFF. The DNA of the CDR3 is TGTGCCAGCAGGGCGACAGGGGGCAAGACTGAAGCTTTCTTT.

The chain combines TRBV11-2 with TRBJ2-7; the match to TRBD2 covers 8 bases. The CDR3 length is 14 residues. The germline V gene has CDR1 SGHAT and CDR2 FQNNGV. Germline trimming cut 4 bases from V and 4 bases from J; bases unmatched to any gene: 6. CDR3 residues: CASSYGTRVYEQYF. DNA of the CDR3: TGTGCCAGCAGCTACGGGACTAGGGTTTACGAGCAGTACTTC.

The table lists this clone with a few counts. The chain couples TRBV6-2 or TRBV6-3 to TRBJ2-3, with D tentatively TRBD1 (6 bases). V lost 2 bases to trimming and J lost 4 bases, with 10 bases between them. This CDR3 has 14 residues. Germline V lookup: CDR1 MNHEY, CDR2 SVGEGT. Written as DNA, the CDR3 is TGTGCCAGCAGTTACCTGGGGGCGGCAGATACGCAGTATTTT. This sequence encodes CASSYLGAADTQYF.

The chain carries TRBV4-2 and TRBJ1-4; 9 nucleotides align to TRBD1. With V trimmed by 5 bases and J by 0 bases, 4 bases remained unmatched. The germline V gene has CDR1 LGHNA and CDR2 YNFKEQ. This CDR3 is built from 16 residues. As DNA, the CDR3 is TGTGCCAGCAGCAGACAGGGGGGACCAACTAATGAAAAACTGTTTTTT. Its protein product is CASSRQGGPTNEKLFF.

The chain combines TRBV19 with TRBJ2-1; D is possibly TRBD2 (5 bases). In germline, CDR1 is LNHDA, CDR2 SQIVND (reference sequence). The CDR3 sequence is 15 residues long. V was pared by 5 bases and J by 3 bases, with 14 bases between. CDR3 sequence (DNA): TGTGCCAGTAGTGCCCCGGGCCGGGGCTACAATGAGCAGTTCTTC. Amino acids: CASSAPGRGYNEQFF.

This clone was detected only once. The CDR3 region has the DNA TGTGCCAGCAGTTTATTCCAGGGTAGCACTGAAGCTTTCTTT. This gives the protein CASSLFQGSTEAFF. The chain employs TRBV27 and TRBJ1-1; possible D gene TRBD1, 5 bases. V lost 1 base, J lost 4 bases, and 10 bases lay in between. From germline, CDR1 is MNHEY and CDR2 SMNVEV (reference sequence). The CDR3 contains 14 residues.

The chain recombines TRBV6-2 or TRBV6-3 with TRBJ1-2; tentative D call: TRBD1 (6 bases). From germline, CDR1 is MNHEY and CDR2 SVGEGT. Trimming removed 1 base from V and 0 bases from J, with 18 bases in between. CDR3 length: 18 amino acids. The CDR3 DNA reads TGTGCCAGCAGTTACTGGGGGCTTGGGCAGGCCTCTAACTATGGCTACACCTTC. Translation gives CASSYWGLGQASNYGYTF.

The chain joins TRBV4-1 to TRBJ2-7; tentative D call: TRBD1 (8 bases). Germline-derived CDR1 and CDR2 are MGHRA and YSYEKL. The CDR3 runs to 15 residues. Trimming removed 5 bases from V and 1 base from J, with 15 bases in between. CDR3 sequence (DNA): TGCGCCAGCAGCATCGACAGGGGAGGGTCCTACGAGCAGTACTTC. This codes for CASSIDRGGSYEQYF.

This clone was observed once. V usage is TRBV12-5 and J usage is TRBJ2-2; D might be TRBD1 (6 bases). Germline V gene sequence: CDR1 LGHNT, CDR2 FRNRAP. There are 16 residues in the CDR3. V was pared by 4 bases and J by 4 bases, with 16 bases between. The CDR3 protein is CASGSPGQKSTGELFF. CDR3 sequence (DNA): TGTGCTAGTGGTTCACCGGGACAAAAATCCACCGGGGAGCTGTTTTTT.

The V gene is TRBV6-6, the J gene TRBJ2-7; TRBD1 aligns across 8 bases. This CDR3 is 14 amino acids long. The germline gives CDR1 MNHNY, CDR2 SVGAGI (reference sequence). V shed 0 bases and J 4 bases; nucleotides not matched to a gene: 2. The CDR3 protein is CASSYSQGAYEQYF. In DNA form, the CDR3 reads TGTGCCAGCAGTTACTCGCAGGGGGCTTACGAGCAGTACTTC.

This clone was seen a few times. The chain carries TRBV27 and TRBJ1-6; 7 bases are shared with TRBD1. J lost 3 bases, V lost 5 bases, and 7 bases had no gene match. This CDR3 region has 16 residues. Germline V gives CDR1 MNHEY, CDR2 SMNVEV (reference sequence). The CDR3 nucleotides are TGTGCCAGCAGTCCTTACAGGGGAATCTATAATTCACCCCTCCACTTT. This codes for CASSPYRGIYNSPLHF.

The V call is TRBV30, the J call TRBJ1-2; D might be TRBD1 (6 bases). V lost 2 bases and J lost 4, with 11 bases in between. Germline loops: CDR1 GTSNPN, CDR2 SVGIG (reference sequence). The length of the CDR3 is 13 residues. The CDR3 sequence is CAWSPQGSYGYTF. CDR3 sequence (DNA): TGTGCCTGGAGTCCTCAGGGGAGCTATGGCTACACCTTC.